A selection of T cell receptor beta chains follows, all from one sample in a study of blood T cell repertoires in COVID-19. TCRdb's copy holds only in-frame clones and misses some; the assay was immunoSEQ multiplex PCR. The table lists fewer than 110,000 clones, around nine tenths of them singletons. The sequencing sample was made of peripheral blood. The receptors here all came from a woman in her twenties or thirties with acute or convalescent COVID-19. Each CDR3 is given with its conserved first and last residue. The D gene is left open where the match is weak. Clone size, where shown, is once, few, many, or a class for clones that have expanded.

TRBV24-1	TRBJ2-3	NA	NA	12	TGTGCCACCAGTGATTTTCAGTTTACGCAGTATTTT	CATSDFQFTQYF
TRBV4-1	TRBJ1-3	once	TRBD1	17	TGCGCCAGCAGCCAAGGTGGCAGGGGGCCCTCTGGAAACACCATATATTTT	CASSQGGRGPSGNTIYF
TRBV6-5	TRBJ1-5	once	TRBD1	15	TGTGCCAGCAGAGTAACCGGGACAGGGCTCATGCCCCAGCATTTT	CASRVTGTGLMPQHF
TRBV5-8	TRBJ2-7	NA	TRBD2	16	TGTGCCAGCAGCATCGGGACTAGCGGGAGCCTAGGCGAGCAGTACTTC	CASSIGTSGSLGEQYF
TRBV5-6	TRBJ1-1	NA	NA	14	TGTGCCAGCCCCTGTCGACAGCCGAACACTGAAGCTTTCTTT	CASPCRQPNTEAFF
TRBV7-2	TRBJ1-1	once	NA	15	TGTGCCAGCAGCCCCCCCGGAGGGTGGACCCCTGGGGCTTTCTTT	CASSPPGGWTPGAFF
TRBV27	TRBJ2-7	NA	TRBD2	15	TGTGCCAGCAGTTTAACCCCAGCGGGAAACTACGAGCAGTACTTC	CASSLTPAGNYEQYF
TRBV25-1	TRBJ2-3	NA	NA	14	TGTGCCAGCAGTGACCCCCTCCCCACAGATACGCAGTATTTT	CASSDPLPTDTQYF
TRBV28	TRBJ2-5	NA	NA	15	TGTGCCAGCAGCCCCCTTAAAAGTTTACAGGAGACCCAGTACTTC	CASSPLKSLQETQYF
TRBV10-2	TRBJ1-3	few	NA	15	TGCGCCAGCAGTGAGGACAGCAACTCTGGAAACACCATATATTTT	CASSEDSNSGNTIYF